These 13 T cell receptor beta chains were all obtained from the same sample, sequenced in a study of T-cell memory formation after mild COVID-19 (dated by TCRdb to 2020 to 2022). Library prep was done by 5' RACE. Reads for this sample came from an Illumina NovaSeq 6000. In-frame beta chains were kept once TCRdb had trimmed the public reads at Q25 with fastp and called clones with MiXCR. Rows matching on CDR3 protein sequence are summarized as one entry with the most common DNA and genes. Recorded for this sample are roughly 48,000 distinct CDR3 sequences; 25% to 35% of them occurred a single time. The ten top clones hold 40% to 50% of the sample. The sequencing sample was made of PBMCs or a T cell subset sorted from them (not recorded which). The receptors shown here come from a man in his late teens or twenties who had mild COVID-19 (a few samples of this study predate the infection). The sample titles of this study are shuffled in the database, so cell type and time point are left out; the donor was told from shared clones.

The chain's CDR3 is CSAERRAGSYEQYF. CDR3 DNA sequence: TGCAGTGCCGAGAGGCGAGCGGGTTCCTACGAGCAGTACTTC. This chain joins TRBV20-1 and TRBJ2-7; maybe TRBD2 (6 bases). The CDR3 covers 14 residues. Germline loops: CDR1 DFQATT, CDR2 SNEGSKA (reference sequence). V was shortened by 6 bases and J by 1 base, with 16 bases between the two germline ends.

The chain recombines TRBV4-1 with TRBJ2-5, with D perhaps matching TRBD2 (6 bases). Trimming shortened V by 1 base and J by 5 bases, and 8 bases separated the two germline ends. The CDR3 has 13 residues. Germline V gene lookup returns CDR1 MGHRA and CDR2 YSYEKL. The CDR3 bases are TGCGCCAGCAGCCAAGTAGGGAGGGAGACCCAGTACTTC. Its translation is CASSQVGRETQYF.

The chain couples TRBV6-2 or TRBV6-3 to TRBJ1-5; D is possibly TRBD1 (6 bases). Trimming stripped 2 bases from V and 5 bases from J, with 16 bases between. CDR1 MNHEY and CDR2 SVGEGT come from the germline V gene. This CDR3 has 16 residues. The CDR3, as DNA: TGTGCCAGCAGTTACAAGGCCGTAAAGGGGGATCAGCCCCAGCATTTT. Its translation: CASSYKAVKGDQPQHF.

In its sample, this clonotype was seen a few times. Its ends do not fully match the called genes, so a read error is possible. The rearrangement joins TRBV9 to TRBJ1-3, with D perhaps matching TRBD1 (5 bases). Per germline, CDR1 SGDLS and CDR2 YYNGEE. The CDR3 runs 12 residues. CDR3 sequence (DNA): TGTGCCAGCAGCGTTCGGAGGGACTTGCTACATTTT. This translates into CASSVRRDLLHF. Variable domain in full (rest from reference TRBV9 and TRBJ1-3): DSGVTQTPKHLITATGQRVTLRCSPRSGDLSVYWYQQSLDQGLQFLIQYYNGEERAKGNILERFSAQQFPDLHSELNLSSLELGDSALYFCASSVRRDLLHFGEGSWLTVV.

This chain uses TRBV5-1 with TRBJ2-7; tentatively, D is TRBD1 (6 bases). CDR3 length: 16 amino acids. Germline V gene data show CDR1 as SGHRS and CDR2 as YFSETQ. Trimming shortened V by 2 bases and J by 4 bases, and 19 bases separated the two germline ends. The CDR3 DNA sequence: TGCGCCAGCAGCTTTAGCCCGGACAGTGGAAATTACGAGCAGTACGTC. This codes for CASSFSPDSGNYEQYV.

This chain uses TRBV20-1 with TRBJ2-5; perhaps TRBD2 as D (6 bases). This CDR3 has 18 residues. Trimming removed 2 bases at V and 7 bases at J, with 29 bases between. The germline V gene has CDR1 DFQATT and CDR2 SNEGSKA (reference sequence). CDR3 sequence: CSARTLEARKVFGGTQYF. As DNA, the CDR3 is TGCAGTGCTAGAACCCTCGAGGCGCGGAAAGTCTTCGGGGGGACCCAGTACTTC.

This clonotype came up a few times. CDR3 nucleotide sequence: TGTGCCAGCAGTTTACACGGTTCGAGCCTATGGGGAAACACCATATATTTT. It yields the protein CASSLHGSSLWGNTIYF. The chain recombines TRBV12-3 or TRBV12-4 with TRBJ1-3; the D is unclear. V lost 2 bases, J lost 4 bases, and 18 bases lay in between. The CDR3 sequence is 17 residues long.

The V gene is TRBV5-1, the J gene TRBJ2-7; weak D call: TRBD1 (5 bases). This CDR3 has 14 residues. The germline CDR1 and CDR2 sequences are SGHRS and YFSETQ. V was cut by 0 bases and J by 5 bases, with 12 bases left in between. The CDR3 coding sequence is TGCGCCAGCAGCTTGGCAGGGCGCGGAAACGAGCAGTACTTC. Translation gives CASSLAGRGNEQYF.

The DNA for the CDR3 is TGCGCCAGCAGCCAAGGATCCCGGGCCACAGATACGCAGTATTTT. It is translated as CASSQGSRATDTQYF. This chain joins TRBV4-1 and TRBJ2-3, with no clear D. V was trimmed by 1 base and J by 2 bases, leaving 10 bases between them. Germline V lookup: CDR1 MGHRA, CDR2 YSYEKL. This CDR3 region has 15 residues.

This clonotype was detected a few times. The chain combines TRBV18 with TRBJ2-1; 8 positions agree with TRBD1. The germline CDR1 and CDR2 sequences are KGHSH and LQKENI. Unmatched junction bases numbered 10, after V lost 1 base and J lost 8 bases. The CDR3 covers 16 residues. Written as DNA, the CDR3 is TGTGCCAGCTCACCACGAACCGGACAGGGTGGAGATGAGCAGTTCTTC. Amino acids: CASSPRTGQGGDEQFF.

This clonotype was observed a handful of times. This chain joins TRBV5-1 and TRBJ2-7, with D perhaps TRBD1 or TRBD2 (6 bases each). The germline CDR1 and CDR2 sequences are SGHRS and YFSETQ. V lost 1 base and J lost 7, with 15 bases in between. This CDR3 has 14 residues. The CDR3 sequence: CASSLRGASEEQYF. DNA for the CDR3: TGCGCCAGCAGCTTGAGGGGGGCGTCGGAGGAGCAGTACTTC. Filled out from reference TRBV5-1 and TRBJ2-7, the complete variable domain reads KAGVTQTPRYLIKTRGQQVTLSCSPISGHRSVSWYQQTPGQGLQFLFEYFSETQRNKGNFPGRFSGRQFSNSRSEMNVSTLELGDSALYLCASSLRGASEEQYFGPGTRLTVT.

The chain carries TRBV5-1 and TRBJ2-7, with 8 bases lining up with TRBD2. The CDR3 contains 13 residues. Germline trimming cut 2 bases from V and 4 bases from J; bases unmatched to any gene: 2. Germline CDR1 and CDR2: SGHRS and YFSETQ. CDR3 in DNA: TGCGCCAGCAGCTTCGCGGGGGGTTACGAGCAGTACTTC. This translates into CASSFAGGYEQYF.

V usage is TRBV7-2 and J usage is TRBJ2-7; 8 bases agree with TRBD1. Germline V lookup: CDR1 SGHTA, CDR2 FQGNSA. The CDR3 has 16 amino acids. J lost 2 bases, V lost 5 bases, and 11 bases had no gene match. In nucleotides, the CDR3 is TGTGCCAGCAGCCCCAGCTTGACAGGGGTGACCTACGAGCAGTACTTC. It specifies CASSPSLTGVTYEQYF.